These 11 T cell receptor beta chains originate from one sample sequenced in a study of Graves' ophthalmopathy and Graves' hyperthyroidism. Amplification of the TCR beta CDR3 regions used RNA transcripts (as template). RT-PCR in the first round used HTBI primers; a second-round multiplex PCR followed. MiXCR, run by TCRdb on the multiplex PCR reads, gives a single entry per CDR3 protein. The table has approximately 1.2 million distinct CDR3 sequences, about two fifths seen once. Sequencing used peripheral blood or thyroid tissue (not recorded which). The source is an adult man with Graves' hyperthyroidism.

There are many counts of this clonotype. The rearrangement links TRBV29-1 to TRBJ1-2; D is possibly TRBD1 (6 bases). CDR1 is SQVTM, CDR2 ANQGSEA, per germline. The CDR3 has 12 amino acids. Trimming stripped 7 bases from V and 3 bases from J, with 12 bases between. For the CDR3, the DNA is TGCAGCGCCAGGGACACGTACTATGGCTACACCTTC. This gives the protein CSARDTYYGYTF.

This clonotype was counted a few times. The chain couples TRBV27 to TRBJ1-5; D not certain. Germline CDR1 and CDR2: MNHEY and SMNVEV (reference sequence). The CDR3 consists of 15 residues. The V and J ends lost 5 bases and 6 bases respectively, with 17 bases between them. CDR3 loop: CASSRHGQPVQPQHF. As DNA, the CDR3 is TGTGCCAGCAGTCGCCACGGGCAACCGGTTCAGCCCCAGCATTTT.

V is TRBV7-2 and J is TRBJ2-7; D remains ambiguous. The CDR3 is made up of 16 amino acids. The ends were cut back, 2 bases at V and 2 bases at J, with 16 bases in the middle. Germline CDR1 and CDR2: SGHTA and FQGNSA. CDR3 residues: CTSSLPLATHTYEQYF. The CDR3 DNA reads TGTACCAGCAGCTTACCCCTCGCCACACACACCTACGAGCAGTACTTC.

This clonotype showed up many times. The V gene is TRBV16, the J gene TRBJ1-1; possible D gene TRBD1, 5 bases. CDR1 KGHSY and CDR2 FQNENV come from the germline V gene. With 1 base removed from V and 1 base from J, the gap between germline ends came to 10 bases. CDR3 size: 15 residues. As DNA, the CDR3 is TGTGCCAGCAGCCAATGGGACGGGACGAACACTGAAGCTTTCTTT. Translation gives CASSQWDGTNTEAFF.

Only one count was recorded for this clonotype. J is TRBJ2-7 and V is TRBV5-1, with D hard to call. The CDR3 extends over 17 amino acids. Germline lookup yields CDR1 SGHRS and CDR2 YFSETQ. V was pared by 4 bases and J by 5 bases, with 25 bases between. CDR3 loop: CASSQAKVTGLWDEQYF. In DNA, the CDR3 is TGCGCCAGCAGCCAAGCGAAAGTTACGGGTCTCTGGGACGAGCAGTACTTC. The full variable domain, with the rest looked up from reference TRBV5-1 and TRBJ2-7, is KAGVTQTPRYLIKTRGQQVTLSCSPISGHRSVSWYQQTPGQGLQFLFEYFSETQRNKGNFPGRFSGRQFSNSRSEMNVSTLELGDSALYLCASSQAKVTGLWDEQYFGPGTRLTVT.

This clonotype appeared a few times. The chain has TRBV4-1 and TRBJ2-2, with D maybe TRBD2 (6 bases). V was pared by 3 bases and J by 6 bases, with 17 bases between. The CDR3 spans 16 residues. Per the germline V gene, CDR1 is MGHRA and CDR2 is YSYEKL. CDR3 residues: CASSHHRGLVPGELFF. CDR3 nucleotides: TGCGCCAGCAGCCATCATCGGGGACTGGTGCCCGGGGAGCTGTTTTTT.

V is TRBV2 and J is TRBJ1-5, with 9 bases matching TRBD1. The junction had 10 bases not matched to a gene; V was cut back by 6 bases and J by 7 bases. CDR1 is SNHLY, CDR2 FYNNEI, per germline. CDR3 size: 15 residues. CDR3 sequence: CASRGGQGLYQPQHF. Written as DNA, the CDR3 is TGTGCCAGCAGGGGGGGACAGGGTTTATACCAGCCCCAGCATTTT.

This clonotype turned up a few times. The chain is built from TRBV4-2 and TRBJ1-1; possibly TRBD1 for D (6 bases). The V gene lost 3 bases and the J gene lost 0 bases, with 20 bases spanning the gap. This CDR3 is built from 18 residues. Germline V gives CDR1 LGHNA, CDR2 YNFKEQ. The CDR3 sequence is CASSQVRTRTDMNTEAFF. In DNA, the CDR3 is TGTGCCAGCAGCCAGGTTCGTACCCGGACAGACATGAACACTGAAGCTTTCTTT.

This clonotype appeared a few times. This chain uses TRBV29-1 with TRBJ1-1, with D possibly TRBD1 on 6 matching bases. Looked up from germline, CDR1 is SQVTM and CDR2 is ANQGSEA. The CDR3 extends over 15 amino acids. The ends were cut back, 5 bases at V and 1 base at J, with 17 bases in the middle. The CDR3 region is CSVRSRGRGNTEAFF. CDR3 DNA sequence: TGCAGCGTTAGGAGCCGGGGGCGAGGGAACACTGAAGCTTTCTTT.

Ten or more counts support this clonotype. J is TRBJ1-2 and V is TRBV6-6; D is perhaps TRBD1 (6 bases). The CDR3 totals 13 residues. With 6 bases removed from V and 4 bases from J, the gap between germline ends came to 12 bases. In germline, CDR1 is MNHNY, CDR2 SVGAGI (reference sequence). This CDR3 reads CASSNREGYGYTF. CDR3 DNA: TGTGCCAGCAGCAACAGGGAAGGCTATGGCTACACCTTC.

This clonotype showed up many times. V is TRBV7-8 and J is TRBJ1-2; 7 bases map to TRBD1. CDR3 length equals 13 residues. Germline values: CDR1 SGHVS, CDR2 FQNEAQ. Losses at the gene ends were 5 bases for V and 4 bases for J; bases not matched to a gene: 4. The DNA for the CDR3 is TGTGCCAGCAGCCACCGGGACAGCTATGGCTACACCTTC. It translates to CASSHRDSYGYTF. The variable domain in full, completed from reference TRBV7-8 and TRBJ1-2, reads GAGVSQSPRYKVAKRGQDVALRCDPISGHVSLFWYQQALGQGPEFLTYFQNEAQLDKSGLPSDRFFAERPEGSVSTLKIQRTQQEDSAVYLCASSHRDSYGYTFGSGTRLTVV.